This TCR beta chain was observed in a study of Ad26.COV2.S vaccination and SARS-CoV-2 variants. Generated by immunoSEQ multiplex PCR, the TCRdb table keeps only in-frame clones and is missing some. Counted here are roughly 420,000 clones, 89% occurring once; the ten biggest clones make up around 2.5%. Treatment noted: approximately 18 received Ad26.COV2.S at low or high dose, single or two shots; about five received placebo; per-sample allocation not given. Day 63 after the first injection of vaccine or placebo was the sampling time. The administered vaccine (an Ad26 vector) expressed Wuhan-strain SARS-CoV-2 spike. The V gene end was trimmed by 5 bases and the J gene end by 1 base; junction bases not matched to a gene: 18. CDR1 and CDR2 (germline): LGHNA, YNFKEQ. There are 19 residues in the CDR3. Whole-study results and caveats: Participants in the vaccine arm had higher spike-specific TCR breadth; placebo recipients had lower. Overall T cell responses may have been underestimated by the analyses of TCR breadth and depth. There was reportedly substantial breadth in spike-specific CD8+ and CD4+ T cell responses after vaccination.

On this clone itself: The antigen is not known.

The sequence was collected from a person between 18 and 60 years old who received the Ad26.COV2.S COVID-19 vaccine or a placebo. The material was peripheral blood, obtained in a trial of Ad26.COV2.S vaccine versus placebo. The chain has TRBV4-2 and TRBJ2-7; TRBD2 matches 9 bases. CDR3 sequence (DNA): TGTGCCAGCAGCAGGAGAACGAGCGGGGGGCTCCGTACGTCCTACGAGCAGTACTTC. Translating it yields CASSRRTSGGLRTSYEQYF.